This T cell receptor beta chain was observed in a study of human T cells and chemical hapten exposure (dated by TCRdb to the early 2020s). Broadly, across the study: For sensitization, 2% DPC in acetone was applied to a 2 cm by 2 cm area of upper inner arm skin. Each blood RNA sample was used to sequence both TCR alpha and TCR beta chains. The mostly female patient cohort included alopecia areata with under or over 50% scalp involvement, alopecia totalis and alopecia universalis. Blood samples were taken from patients before sensitization (week 0) and then at 2, 6 and about 24 weeks after DPC sensitization. Throughout the study period of 20 to 25 weeks, patients also received therapeutic DPC doses to the scalp every week. The libraries were sequenced as a pool, and the TCR yield per sample differed mostly because of small variations in library volumes within the pool. Peripheral blood TCR repertoire changes were tracked in vivo in alopecia patients during primary and secondary sensitization to the hapten diphenylcyclopropenone (DPC). Blood for TCR sequencing was provided by twenty-nine alopecia patients at one to four time points (pre-sensitization, 2, 6 and 24 weeks). Patch testing was done on the upper back using Finn chambers containing 0.01% DPC, and results were scored after 6 days according to International Contact Dermatitis Research Group standards.

The library was made by RACE. For sequencing, a NextSeq 500 was employed. During library preparation, unique molecular identifiers were attached to individual cDNA molecules so that TCRs could be counted in a quantitative, reproducible way. In the original analysis: A median of approximately 96,000 TCRs per sample was observed, with a range of about 20,000 to 700,000. The Decombinator software suite was used to annotate V, J and CDR3 in the TCR reads. For PS versus PT1 abundance plots, all samples were subsampled to the same number of TCRs (28,000). TCRs were defined as expanded if absent before sensitization and observed at least eight times at the 2-week time point. Starting from the raw public reads, TCRdb applied fastp trimming at Q25, assembled clones with MiXCR and retained in-frame beta chains. Rows merge per CDR3 protein into single entries with the most common DNA and genes. The V and J calls reflect TCRdb's pipeline rather than the authors' work. Across this sample there are roughly 38,000 distinct CDR3 sequences, with 9% to 9.5% seen only once. Of the sample, roughly 25% falls within the top ten clones.

Concerning this clonotype itself: Its antigen is still unknown. Mismatch with germline at one junction end may stem from a read error.

In light of the paper, this sample's time point label describes: patch test 3, about 24 weeks after DPC sensitization. The meaning of the sample's treatment or condition label: therapeutic diphenylcyclopropenone sensitization with weekly scalp DPC. Total RNA was isolated from unfractionated whole blood collected in Tempus Blood RNA tubes. At each patch-test visit, blood was drawn before the patch test was applied. Patients were eligible if aged 18 to 70, diagnosed with alopecia and judged suitable for DPC therapy, and pregnant patients were excluded. What the authors observed across the whole study: Patch test score correlated positively with the number of PT1 expanded TCRs, reaching significance at thresholds 8, 16 and 32 but not at 4. After repeated subsampling, the strength of the expansion versus patch-test correlation and the threshold at which it became significant changed. Because every patient had alopecia, a presumed autoimmune disease, the patients' immune response might differ from that of healthy individuals. Expanded TCRs formed significantly more large CDR3 similarity clusters than pre-sensitization or healthy control sets, consistent with antigen-driven responses. The number of TCRs above 1 in 1000 frequency did not change with DPC sensitization; there was no evidence of global repertoire structure alterations.

The starting material was whole blood, obtained in connection with sensitization to the hapten diphenylcyclopropenone (DPC). This TCR was sampled from a man aged 50-60 years with alopecia areata. Some clones in this sample may be carry-over from other donors' samples.

CDR3 sequence: CASAPHRRGELFF. The DNA sequence is TGTGCCAGCGCCCCACACCGGAGGGGGGAACTGTTTTTC. The receptor chain draws on TRBV3-1 and TRBJ1-4; matching of 6 bases hints at TRBD1 as the D gene. CDR1 and CDR2, per the germline V gene (reference sequence), are LGHDT and YNNKEL. From the cysteine up to the phenylalanine, the CDR3 has a length of 13 residues. CDR3 DNA only is kept here, 39 bases in frame from base 1.